Listed here are 25 T cell receptor beta chains from one sample, sequenced in a study of human T cells and chemical hapten exposure. Time point meaning: pre-sensitization, week 0. Stated treatment: therapeutic diphenylcyclopropenone sensitization with weekly scalp DPC. TCRdb re-derived calls from the RACE reads in MiXCR, one entry per CDR3 protein. The table shows 180,000 or so distinct CDR3 sequences, with just under 30% occurring only once. Material: whole blood, obtained in connection with sensitization to the hapten diphenylcyclopropenone (DPC). The source of these receptors is a woman aged 25 to 45 with alopecia areata. Some clones in this sample may be carry-over from other donors' samples.

The rearrangement joins TRBV4-3 to TRBJ1-5; D perhaps matches TRBD1 (6 bases). Trimming removed 1 base from V and 3 bases from J, with 10 bases in between. CDR3 length: 15 amino acids. From germline, CDR1 is LGHNA and CDR2 YSLEER. CDR3 region: CASSQGGGANQPQHF. The CDR3 nucleotides read TGCGCCAGCAGCCAAGGAGGGGGGGCCAATCAGCCCCAGCATTTT.

The chain has TRBV6-4 and TRBJ1-2; D is perhaps TRBD1 (6 bases). Germline V CDR1 and CDR2: MRHNA, SNTAGT. This CDR3 region has 13 residues. V lost 4 bases and J lost 2, with 8 bases in between. In DNA, the CDR3 is TGTGCCAGCAGTGCCACAGGGAACTATGGCTACACCTTC. As protein: CASSATGNYGYTF.

The chain uses TRBV4-3 and TRBJ2-1; perhaps TRBD1 as D (7 bases). CDR3 length: 16 amino acids. V gave up 0 bases and J gave up 3 bases, with 12 bases separating them. CDR1 and CDR2 (germline): LGHNA, YSLEER. CDR3 region: CASSQEQGRDYNEQFF. In DNA form, the CDR3 reads TGCGCCAGCAGCCAAGAACAGGGGCGGGACTACAATGAGCAGTTCTTC.

This chain uses TRBV10-3 with TRBJ2-3; 9 bases are a match to TRBD1. Germline V gene lookup returns CDR1 ENHRY and CDR2 SYGVKD. The trim removed 10 bases at V and 4 bases at J, leaving 6 bases unmatched. The CDR3 totals 13 residues. CDR3 DNA: TGTGCCACCACCGGGACAGGGCCAGATACGCAGTATTTT. Translation: CATTGTGPDTQYF.

V gene TRBV28 combines with J gene TRBJ2-7; D not certain. This CDR3 has 12 amino acids. The germline gives CDR1 MDHEN, CDR2 SYDVKM. Trimming stripped 6 bases from V and 3 bases from J, with 9 bases between. The DNA of the CDR3 is TGTGCCAGCAGGGACCAGAGCTACGAGCAGTACTTC. Translated, it gives CASRDQSYEQYF.

The chain couples TRBV6-5 to TRBJ1-1; TRBD1 is a possible D gene (5 bases). Trimming cost V 2 bases and J 0 bases, with 16 bases left between them. CDR3 length equals 17 residues. Germline V gene sequence: CDR1 MNHEY, CDR2 SVGAGI. CDR3 in DNA: TGTGCCAGCAGTTACAACGGGTGGGGGGGGATGAACACTGAAGCTTTCTTT. Translating it yields CASSYNGWGGMNTEAFF.

Only a few counts were recorded for this clonotype. The chain carries TRBV6-1 and TRBJ1-6, with D tentatively TRBD1 (5 bases). The V end was cut by 7 bases, the J end by 7 bases, with 26 bases between. This CDR3 has 18 amino acids. The germline V gene encodes CDR1 MNHNS and CDR2 SASEGT. The CDR3 sequence: CASISQGIGTGGNSPLHF. CDR3 sequence (DNA): TGTGCCAGCATCTCCCAAGGAATTGGGACCGGTGGGAATTCACCCCTCCACTTT.

This clonotype was counted a single time. The chain carries TRBV7-2 and TRBJ1-2; 11 nucleotides agree with TRBD1. Germline V CDR1 and CDR2: SGHTA, FQGNSA. The CDR3 totals 14 residues. The trim removed 5 bases at V and 6 bases at J, leaving 5 bases unmatched. The CDR3 loop is CASSPGQGAHGYTF. For the CDR3, the DNA is TGTGCCAGCAGCCCAGGACAGGGGGCGCATGGCTACACCTTC.

This clonotype was detected a few times. The chain uses TRBV29-1 and TRBJ2-7; possibly TRBD2 for D (5 bases). CDR1 SQVTM and CDR2 ANQGSEA come from the germline V gene. With 6 bases removed from V and 0 bases from J, the gap between germline ends came to 9 bases. CDR3 length: 12 residues. The CDR3 DNA follows: TGCAGCGTCAGCGGAAGCTCCTACGAGCAGTACTTC. This encodes CSVSGSSYEQYF.

This chain connects TRBV4-2 to TRBJ2-5; 9 positions match TRBD2. After removal of 0 bases from V and 0 bases from J, the junction contained 5 bases not matched to a gene. Looked up from germline, CDR1 is LGHNA and CDR2 is YNFKEQ. The CDR3 is 17 residues long. CDR3 DNA sequence: TGTGCCAGCAGCCAAGATGATCAGCGGGGGGACCAAGAGACCCAGTACTTC. Translated: CASSQDDQRGDQETQYF.

CDR3 DNA: TGCAGCGCCCGGGCCATAAACCAAGAGACCCAGTACTTC. This translates into CSARAINQETQYF. V and J are TRBV29-1 and TRBJ2-5; D not resolved. The V end was cut by 7 bases, the J end by 0 bases, with 12 bases between. CDR1 is SQVTM, CDR2 ANQGSEA, per germline. The length of the CDR3 is 13 residues.

The chain joins TRBV7-2 to TRBJ1-2, with D possibly being TRBD1 (5 bases). Trimming took 2 bases from V and 0 from J, leaving 10 bases between them. The CDR3 is made up of 15 amino acids. In germline, CDR1 is SGHTA, CDR2 FQGNSA. The CDR3 protein is CASSLFREANYGYTF. The CDR3 DNA follows: TGTGCCAGCAGCTTATTCAGGGAAGCTAACTATGGCTACACCTTC.

The chain couples TRBV6-5 to TRBJ2-7; 10 positions match TRBD1. This CDR3 has 15 amino acids. Germline loops: CDR1 MNHEY, CDR2 SVGAGI. The trim removed 5 bases at V and 3 bases at J, leaving 7 bases unmatched. CDR3 in DNA: TGTGCCAGCAGTGTGGGGGACAGGGGTTTCTACGAGCAGTACTTC. Its protein product is CASSVGDRGFYEQYF.

This clonotype was counted between two and nine times. The chain recombines TRBV28 with TRBJ2-3; 7 positions agree with TRBD2. The CDR3 spans 14 residues. The J segment lost 4 bases and the V segment lost 0 bases, leaving 1 base of the junction unmatched. Germline CDR1 and CDR2: MDHEN and SYDVKM. The CDR3 region is CASSLWGGADTQYF. The CDR3 DNA follows: TGTGCCAGCAGTTTATGGGGGGGGGCAGATACGCAGTATTTT.

This clonotype was recorded a few times. J is TRBJ2-3 and V is TRBV6-1; D is unresolved. Germline CDR1 is MNHNS and CDR2 is SASEGT. Trimming cost V 2 bases and J 2 bases, with 14 bases left between them. The CDR3 length is 16 residues. This CDR3 is CASSEKEEAFTDTQYF. The CDR3 DNA reads as TGTGCCAGCAGTGAAAAGGAAGAGGCATTCACAGATACGCAGTATTTT.

The rearrangement joins TRBV7-2 to TRBJ2-3; 7 bases line up with TRBD2. Germline V gene data show CDR1 as SGHTA and CDR2 as FQGNSA. V gave up 2 bases and J gave up 1 base; unmatched junction bases: 6. The CDR3 has 16 residues. In nucleotides, the CDR3 is TGTGCCAGCAGCTTATACAGCGGGAAGGGCACAGATACGCAGTATTTT. Encoded protein: CASSLYSGKGTDTQYF.

The V gene is TRBV29-1, the J gene TRBJ1-5; TRBD1 aligns across 7 bases. The CDR3 totals 14 residues. Germline assignment: CDR1 SQVTM and CDR2 ANQGSEA. V lost 4 bases, J lost 0 bases, and 3 bases stayed unmatched. The CDR3 region is CSVGDSNSNQPQHF. The CDR3 DNA reads as TGCAGCGTTGGGGACAGCAATAGCAATCAGCCCCAGCATTTT.

The rearrangement links TRBV15 to TRBJ2-1; 14 nucleotides match TRBD2. The germline CDR1 and CDR2 sequences are LNHNV and YYDKDF (reference sequence). The CDR3 is 15 amino acids. V lost 6 bases, J lost 7 bases, and 5 bases stayed unmatched. CDR3 amino acids: CATRPGTSGRNEQFF. CDR3 bases: TGTGCCACCAGACCCGGGACTAGCGGGAGAAATGAGCAGTTCTTC.

The chain recombines TRBV5-1 with TRBJ1-4; D is undetermined. With 5 bases removed from V and 8 bases from J, the gap between germline ends came to 13 bases. Germline V gene lookup returns CDR1 SGHRS and CDR2 YFSETQ. The CDR3 is 13 amino acids. Here the CDR3 reads CASRKGSREKLFF. The CDR3 DNA follows: TGCGCCAGCAGGAAAGGTTCGCGGGAAAAACTGTTTTTT.

In this sample, this clonotype turned up a few times. V gene TRBV28 combines with J gene TRBJ1-2, with D unresolved. Per the germline V gene, CDR1 is MDHEN and CDR2 is SYDVKM. This CDR3 spans 11 amino acids. Trimming took off 4 bases at V and 4 bases at J, with 4 bases between the two ends. The CDR3 sequence: CASSWGYGYTF. DNA for the CDR3: TGTGCCAGCAGTTGGGGCTATGGCTACACCTTC.

This clonotype has a handful of counts. The chain is built from TRBV18 and TRBJ2-1; TRBD2 matches 10 bases. The CDR3 has 17 residues. J was trimmed by 3 bases and V by 2 bases; bases with no gene match: 7. CDR1 KGHSH and CDR2 LQKENI come from the germline V gene. The CDR3 reads CASSPRSSSGGYNEQFF. The CDR3 bases are TGTGCCAGCTCACCAAGGTCCTCTAGCGGGGGCTACAATGAGCAGTTCTTC.

This clonotype was counted a few times. This sequence joins TRBV9 and TRBJ2-1; tentatively, D is TRBD1 (5 bases). V lost 3 bases and J 4 bases, leaving 14 bases between the germline ends. This CDR3 comprises 15 residues. The germline gives CDR1 SGDLS, CDR2 YYNGEE. The CDR3 is CASSADAGWYNEQFF. The CDR3 coding sequence is TGTGCCAGCAGCGCCGATGCAGGGTGGTACAATGAGCAGTTCTTC.

The V call is TRBV4-3, the J call TRBJ1-1, with D unresolved. This CDR3 spans 16 amino acids. The V gene's germline CDR1 is LGHNA and CDR2 YSLEER. V lost 1 base and J lost 2, with 14 bases in between. The CDR3 DNA sequence: TGCGCCAGCAGCCAAGGGAGGATACCCTTAAACACTGAAGCTTTCTTT. Residues: CASSQGRIPLNTEAFF.

The CDR3 loop is CASSSIAGASYEQYF. CDR3 bases: TGCGCCAGCAGCTCGATAGCGGGAGCCTCCTACGAGCAGTACTTC. V usage is TRBV5-1 and J usage is TRBJ2-7; 9 bases align to TRBD2. The CDR3 has 15 amino acids. Germline values: CDR1 SGHRS, CDR2 YFSETQ. Germline trimming cut 3 bases from V and 0 bases from J; bases unmatched to any gene: 4.

This clonotype was counted a single time. The chain employs TRBV4-3 and TRBJ1-1; D perhaps matches TRBD1 (6 bases). The germline V gene encodes CDR1 LGHNA and CDR2 YSLEER. This CDR3 is built from 15 residues. Trimming shortened V by 0 bases and J by 9 bases, and 17 bases separated the two germline ends. The CDR3 nucleotides are TGCGCCAGCAGCCAAGATGCCCGCGGTACAGGGAAAGCTTTCTTT. It translates to CASSQDARGTGKAFF.